What follows are 7 T cell receptor beta chains derived from one specimen sequenced in a study of T cell changes during pregnancy in multiple sclerosis. Clones were read by immunoSEQ multiplex PCR, and TCRdb kept only the in-frame ones, dropping some. The sample has 40,000 to 50,000 clones, more than 80% seen once. The material sequenced was CD4+ T cells from peripheral blood mononuclear cells, taken before pregnancy. The receptor source for this set is a female donor with multiple sclerosis, enrolled in a pregnancy study.

The V gene is TRBV7-3, the J gene TRBJ1-2; 7 nucleotides agree with TRBD1. The ends lost 4 bases at V and 6 bases at J; junction bases unmatched: 11. Per germline, CDR1 SGHTA and CDR2 FQGTGA. The CDR3 has 15 residues. CDR3 protein: CASSSHPPTGNGYTF. The CDR3, as DNA: TGTGCCAGCAGCTCGCACCCCCCGACAGGGAATGGCTACACCTTC.

The rearrangement links TRBV5-4 to TRBJ2-3, with 7 bases that match TRBD1. This CDR3 contains 14 residues. Trimming took 2 bases from V and 3 from J; bases not matched to a gene: 3. CDR1 and CDR2 from the germline V gene are SGHNT and YYREEE (reference sequence). The CDR3 coding sequence is TGTGCCAGCAGCTTACAGGGGATGACAGATACGCAGTATTTT. Residues: CASSLQGMTDTQYF.

J is TRBJ2-7 and V is TRBV14; 9 bases match TRBD1. This CDR3 contains 15 residues. J gave up 4 bases and V 4 bases, and 8 bases lay outside the gene matches. The germline V gene encodes CDR1 SGHDN and CDR2 FVKESK. In DNA, the CDR3 is TGTGCCAGCAGCCCGAAGGTGGACAGGGGATACGAGCAGTACTTC. Its protein product is CASSPKVDRGYEQYF.

The chain uses TRBV19 and TRBJ1-2; TRBD1 aligns across 7 bases. Germline V gives CDR1 LNHDA, CDR2 SQIVND (reference sequence). The CDR3 is 14 amino acids. The V segment lost 7 bases and the J segment 0 bases; nucleotides outside the gene matches: 5. CDR3 coding DNA: TGTGCCAGTAAACTAGGACAGGCTAACTATGGCTACACCTTC. Protein sequence: CASKLGQANYGYTF. The full variable domain, with the rest looked up from reference TRBV19 and TRBJ1-2, is DGGITQSPKYLFRKEGQNVTLSCEQNLNHDAMYWYRQDPGQGLRLIYYSQIVNDFQKGDIAEGYSVSREKKESFPLTVTSAQKNPTAFYLCASKLGQANYGYTFGSGTRLTVV.

The count of this clone is one. This chain links TRBV19 with TRBJ2-1; D is possibly TRBD2 (5 bases). V was clipped by 7 bases and J by 8 bases, with 15 bases between them. This CDR3 region has 13 residues. The germline CDR1 and CDR2 sequences are LNHDA and SQIVND (reference sequence). The CDR3 loop reads CASTTSRTHEQFF. As DNA, the CDR3 is TGTGCCAGTACCACCAGTAGGACTCATGAGCAGTTCTTC.

The CDR3 DNA reads as TGTGCCAGCAGTTACCTGACAGGGGGAAAGGAGACCCAGTACTTC. It encodes CASSYLTGGKETQYF. The V gene is TRBV6-5, the J gene TRBJ2-5, with 9 bases matching TRBD1. Losses at the gene ends were 2 bases for V and 5 bases for J; bases not matched to a gene: 6. Germline CDR1 MNHEY, CDR2 SVGAGI. The CDR3 is 15 residues long.

This chain links TRBV27 with TRBJ2-5; the match to TRBD2 covers 7 bases. With 6 bases clipped from V and 4 bases from J, the junction kept 14 bases outside the gene matches. The CDR3 sequence is 16 residues long. Germline-derived CDR1 and CDR2 are MNHEY and SMNVEV (reference sequence). CDR3 bases: TGTGCCAGCAGAACCTCAGGAGGCGGGAGAATAGAGACCCAGTACTTC. It codes for CASRTSGGGRIETQYF.